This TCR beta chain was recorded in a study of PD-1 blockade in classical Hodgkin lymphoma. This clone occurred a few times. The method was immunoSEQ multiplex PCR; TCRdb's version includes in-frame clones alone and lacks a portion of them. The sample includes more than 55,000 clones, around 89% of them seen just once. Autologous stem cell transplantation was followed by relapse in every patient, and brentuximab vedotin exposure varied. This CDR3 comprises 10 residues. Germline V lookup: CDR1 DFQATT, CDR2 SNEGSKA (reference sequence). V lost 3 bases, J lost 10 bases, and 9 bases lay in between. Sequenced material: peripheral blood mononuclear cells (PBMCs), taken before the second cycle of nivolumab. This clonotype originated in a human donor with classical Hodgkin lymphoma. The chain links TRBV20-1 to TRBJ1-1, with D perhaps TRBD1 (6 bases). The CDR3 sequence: CSARVGAAFF. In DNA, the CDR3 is TGCAGTGCTAGGGTGGGGGCAGCTTTCTTT.